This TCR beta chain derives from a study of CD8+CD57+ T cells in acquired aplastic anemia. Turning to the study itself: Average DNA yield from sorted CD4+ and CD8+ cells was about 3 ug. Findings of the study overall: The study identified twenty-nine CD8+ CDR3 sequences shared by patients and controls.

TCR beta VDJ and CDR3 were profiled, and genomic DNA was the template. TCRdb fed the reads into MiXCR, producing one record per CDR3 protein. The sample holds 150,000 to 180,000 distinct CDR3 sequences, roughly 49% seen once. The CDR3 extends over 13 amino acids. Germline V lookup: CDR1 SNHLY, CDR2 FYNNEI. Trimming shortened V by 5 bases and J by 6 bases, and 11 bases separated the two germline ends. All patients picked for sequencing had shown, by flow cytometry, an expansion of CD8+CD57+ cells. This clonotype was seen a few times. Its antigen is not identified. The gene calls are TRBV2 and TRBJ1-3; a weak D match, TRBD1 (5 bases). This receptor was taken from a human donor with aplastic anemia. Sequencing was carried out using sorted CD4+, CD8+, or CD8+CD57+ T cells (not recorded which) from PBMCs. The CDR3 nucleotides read TGTGCCAGCAGTTTCCAAGGGGAAAACACCATATATTTT. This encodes CASSFQGENTIYF.